The 20 T cell receptor beta chains below all came from one sample that was sequenced in a study of blood T cell repertoires in COVID-19. Measured with immunoSEQ multiplex PCR; TCRdb has only the in-frame clones, and not every one. Of about 480,000 clones detected, roughly 91% appear once; the ten largest clones hold roughly 4.3%. Input material: peripheral blood. All receptors derive from a woman in her twenties or thirties with acute or convalescent COVID-19.

The table lists this clone with a count of one. V usage is TRBV6-5 and J usage is TRBJ2-5, with 8 nucleotides matching TRBD2. The J segment lost 5 bases and the V segment lost 6 bases, leaving 8 bases of the junction unmatched. This CDR3 is built from 14 residues. Germline V CDR1 and CDR2: MNHEY, SVGAGI. CDR3 loop: CASSRLANGETQYF. CDR3 DNA sequence: TGTGCCAGCAGCCGACTAGCGAACGGGGAGACCCAGTACTTC.

This chain uses TRBV28 with TRBJ1-6; 7 bases are a match to TRBD1. V shed 5 bases, J shed 4 bases, and the junction held 11 bases outside the gene matches. This CDR3 is built from 17 residues. CDR1 is MDHEN, CDR2 SYDVKM, per germline. The DNA for the CDR3 is TGTGCCAGCAGTCCCGAGAAGACAGGGCCTTATAATTCACCCCTCCACTTT. As protein: CASSPEKTGPYNSPLHF.

This clone has just one count. The chain joins TRBV6-2 or TRBV6-3 to TRBJ2-5; 10 bases align to TRBD2. The germline gives CDR1 MNHEY, CDR2 SVGEGT. This CDR3 has 21 amino acids. J gave up 2 bases and V 3 bases, and 21 bases lay outside the gene matches. CDR3 nucleotides: TGTGCCAGCAGTTATTCTCTCAGTGGGCTAGCGGGGGCCGAGGGACAAGAGACCCAGTACTTC. Encoded protein: CASSYSLSGLAGAEGQETQYF.

The rearrangement uses TRBV9 and TRBJ2-2; the match to TRBD2 covers 15 bases. CDR1 and CDR2 (germline): SGDLS, YYNGEE. There are 16 residues in the CDR3. The V and J ends lost 3 bases and 7 bases, in that order; junction bases with no gene match: 4. Here the CDR3 DNA reads TGTGCCAGCAGCGAAAGGACTAGCGGGGGGGTCGGGGAGCTGTTTTTT. Protein sequence: CASSERTSGGVGELFF.

This chain links TRBV5-6 with TRBJ1-3, with TRBD1 matching over 7 bases. This CDR3 spans 13 amino acids. The germline V gene encodes CDR1 SGHDT and CDR2 YYEEEE. J lost 5 bases, V lost 8 bases, and 7 bases had no gene match. The CDR3 sequence is CASSPGQRNTIYF. The CDR3 coding sequence is TGTGCCAGTAGTCCGGGACAGCGAAACACCATATATTTT.

This clone was observed once. V usage is TRBV7-7 and J usage is TRBJ2-5, with a weak D call TRBD1 (5 bases). The V and J ends lost 3 bases and 4 bases respectively, with 12 bases between them. This CDR3 comprises 14 residues. CDR1 is SSHAT, CDR2 FNYEAQ, per germline (reference sequence). The CDR3 is CASSFTGLGETQYF. The CDR3 bases are TGTGCCAGCAGCTTTACAGGTCTTGGAGAGACCCAGTACTTC.

The genes are TRBV6-1 and TRBJ2-7, with TRBD2 matching over 9 bases. The junction had 6 bases not matched to a gene; V was cut back by 3 bases and J by 0 bases. CDR3 length equals 16 residues. Germline values: CDR1 MNHNS, CDR2 SASEGT. The CDR3 reads CASSDAGGISSYEQYF. CDR3 nucleotide sequence: TGTGCCAGCAGTGACGCGGGGGGGATCAGCTCCTACGAGCAGTACTTC.

This rearrangement joins TRBV10-2 to TRBJ1-1; D is ambiguous. CDR1 is WSHSY, CDR2 SAAADI, per germline. The CDR3 has 13 amino acids. Trimming left V 0 bases short and J 4 bases short, with 6 bases between. CDR3 sequence reads: CASSESRFTEAFF. As DNA, the CDR3 is TGCGCCAGCAGTGAGTCGCGGTTCACTGAAGCTTTCTTT.

The gene calls are TRBV28 and TRBJ1-4; the D is unclear. CDR1 is MDHEN and CDR2 is SYDVKM in the germline V gene. Trimming pared 5 bases from V and 12 bases from J, leaving 16 bases between. CDR3 length: 13 amino acids. The CDR3 nucleotides read TGTGCCAGCAGTCCAGCCGGACGGGAAGAACTGTTTTTT. Translated: CASSPAGREELFF.

This clone appeared a single time. The chain recombines TRBV6-5 with TRBJ1-2; D is unclear. Trimming left V 6 bases short and J 5 bases short, with 19 bases between. This CDR3 comprises 15 residues. The germline gives CDR1 MNHEY, CDR2 SVGAGI. CDR3 loop: CASSTTGRPLYGYTF. DNA of the CDR3: TGTGCCAGCAGCACCACCGGCAGGCCCTTATATGGCTACACCTTC.

The chain uses TRBV19 and TRBJ1-5; tentative D call: TRBD1 (6 bases). Germline CDR1 reads LNHDA; CDR2 reads SQIVND (reference sequence). V lost 4 bases and J lost 9, with 10 bases in between. CDR3 length: 12 amino acids. CDR3 amino acids: CASSTGTMPQHF. The CDR3 DNA reads as TGTGCCAGTAGTACCGGGACAATGCCCCAGCATTTT. Using reference TRBV19 and TRBJ1-5 for the parts outside the CDR3, the full variable domain is DGGITQSPKYLFRKEGQNVTLSCEQNLNHDAMYWYRQDPGQGLRLIYYSQIVNDFQKGDIAEGYSVSREKKESFPLTVTSAQKNPTAFYLCASSTGTMPQHFGDGTRLSIL.

V is TRBV4-1 and J is TRBJ2-2, with 10 bases aligning to TRBD2. The CDR3 contains 18 residues. The V gene's germline CDR1 is MGHRA and CDR2 YSYEKL. V lost 2 bases and J lost 0; bases outside the gene matches: 6. CDR3 loop: CASSQLGSGGPNTGELFF. CDR3 DNA sequence: TGCGCCAGCAGCCAACTGGGTAGCGGGGGGCCGAACACCGGGGAGCTGTTTTTT.

This chain joins TRBV11-1 and TRBJ2-5; the match to TRBD2 covers 8 bases. Trimming removed 1 base from V and 7 bases from J; junction bases left unmatched: 5. The CDR3 runs 14 residues. Germline V CDR1 and CDR2: SGHAT, FQDESV (reference sequence). CDR3 amino acids: CASSLDAGGGTQYF. DNA for the CDR3: TGTGCCAGCAGCTTAGATGCCGGGGGGGGGACCCAGTACTTC.

The chain carries TRBV10-3 and TRBJ2-7; D perhaps matches TRBD1 (6 bases). The CDR3 length is 14 residues. V gave up 3 bases and J gave up 0 bases, with 9 bases separating them. In germline, CDR1 is ENHRY, CDR2 SYGVKD. CDR3 loop: CAISDRDTSYEQYF. CDR3 in DNA: TGTGCCATCAGTGACCGGGACACCTCCTACGAGCAGTACTTC.

The rearrangement links TRBV5-1 to TRBJ2-5; D call uncertain. The germline gives CDR1 SGHRS, CDR2 YFSETQ. The CDR3 has 13 residues. The V and J ends lost 4 bases and 1 base respectively, with 8 bases between them. The DNA for the CDR3 is TGCGCCAGCAGCGAGAGGCCCCAAGAGACCCAGTACTTC. Translating gives CASSERPQETQYF. The whole variable domain, filled in from reference TRBV5-1 and TRBJ2-5, reads KAGVTQTPRYLIKTRGQQVTLSCSPISGHRSVSWYQQTPGQGLQFLFEYFSETQRNKGNFPGRFSGRQFSNSRSEMNVSTLELGDSALYLCASSERPQETQYFGPGTRLLVL.

The chain employs TRBV6-4 and TRBJ2-3, with TRBD1 matching over 7 bases. Per the germline V gene, CDR1 is MRHNA and CDR2 is SNTAGT. V trimming: 0 bases; J trimming: 2 bases; junction bases outside the gene matches: 2. This CDR3 comprises 15 residues. In DNA, the CDR3 is TGTGCCAGCAGTGACTCACAGGGGCCCACAGATACGCAGTATTTT. The encoded protein is CASSDSQGPTDTQYF.

The V call is TRBV15, the J call TRBJ1-5; the D gene is possibly TRBD1 (6 bases). V was shortened by 2 bases and J by 5 bases, with 13 bases between the two germline ends. Germline CDR1 reads LNHNV; CDR2 reads YYDKDF (reference sequence). This CDR3 is built from 15 residues. The CDR3 here is CATSRYREWDQPQHF. CDR3 coding DNA: TGTGCCACCAGCAGATACAGGGAATGGGATCAGCCCCAGCATTTT.

The rearrangement uses TRBV7-3 and TRBJ2-7, with 11 bases lining up with TRBD2. V shed 4 bases, J shed 3 bases, and the junction held 14 bases outside the gene matches. CDR3 length: 18 residues. Germline V gene lookup returns CDR1 SGHTA and CDR2 FQGTGA. The chain's CDR3 is CASSCMLTLAGGFYEQYF. CDR3 bases: TGTGCCAGCAGCTGCATGTTAACGCTAGCGGGGGGATTCTACGAGCAGTACTTC.

The V gene is TRBV2, the J gene TRBJ1-5; possibly TRBD1 for D (5 bases). Germline values: CDR1 SNHLY, CDR2 FYNNEI. Deletions cut 5 bases from V and 3 bases from J, with 11 bases between. This CDR3 is 14 amino acids long. The CDR3 region is CASSLDRLNQPQHF. CDR3 nucleotide sequence: TGTGCCAGCAGTCTTGACAGACTCAATCAGCCCCAGCATTTT.

The rearrangement uses TRBV7-9 and TRBJ1-1, with 8 bases lining up with TRBD1. This CDR3 is built from 12 residues. Germline CDR1 reads SEHNR; CDR2 reads FQNEAQ (reference sequence). Germline trimming cut 5 bases from V and 8 bases from J; bases unmatched to any gene: 4. The chain's CDR3 is CASSPGQEEAFF. The CDR3 DNA sequence: TGTGCCAGCAGCCCGGGACAGGAAGAAGCTTTCTTT.